A selection of T cell receptor beta chains follows, all from one sample in a study of beta chain features in type 1 diabetes. Clones were sequenced by immunoSEQ multiplex PCR, and TCRdb holds only the in-frame ones, with some missing. The sample has about 130,000 clones, 7% to 10% seen once. The specimen was central memory CD4+ T cells from blood. The source of these receptors is a man aged 18 to 35 in good health. Each CDR3 is given without its conserved first and last residue. A D gene is named only where the DNA matches it firmly. Clone size is given for some rows only: seen once, a few or many times, or a class if the clone is expanded.

TRBJ2-7	few	TRBV29-1	.	SACLASPTYEQY
TRBJ2-7	.	TRBV4-1	.	ASSQDTRTSSPYEQY
TRBJ2-7	.	TRBV27	TRBD1	ASSSGQGLREQY
TRBJ2-1	.	TRBV6-5	TRBD1	ASSLDRSYNEQF
TRBJ2-2	.	TRBV2	.	ASSGQANTGELF
TRBJ2-7	.	TRBV28	TRBD2	ASSPRTSGGAAQY
TRBJ1-2	.	TRBV10-3	.	AIYRTDYGYT
TRBJ1-1	few	TRBV19	.	ASSIGQGTEAF
TRBJ2-7	.	TRBV6-1	TRBD2	ASSSQRGLSYEQY
TRBJ2-1	many	TRBV23-1	TRBD2	ASGLTLAGGPYNEQF
TRBJ2-3	.	TRBV7-2	TRBD1	ASSLGSTRQGRTDTQY
TRBJ2-2	few	TRBV5-1	.	ASRTDNTGELF
TRBJ1-6	.	TRBV7-6	.	ASSLELNSPLH
TRBJ2-3	few	TRBV29-1	TRBD1	SGTGTGGTDTQY
TRBJ2-1	few	TRBV9	TRBD1	ASSVVSPGQDYNEQF
TRBJ2-5	few	TRBV15	.	ATSRRQETQY
TRBJ2-7	many	TRBV6-6	.	ATSRGEQY
TRBJ2-3	few	TRBV30	TRBD1	AGQASLVDTQY
TRBJ1-4	few	TRBV18	TRBD1	ASSRGQGGEKLF
TRBJ2-5	few	TRBV2	.	ASSEARATYQETQY
TRBJ1-5	.	TRBV19	TRBD1	ASSIMDRGLPQPQH
TRBJ1-2	.	TRBV9	TRBD1	ASSTGGAFDYGYT
TRBJ1-1	few	TRBV19	TRBD1	ASSGDRGYHTEAF
TRBJ1-2	few	TRBV14	.	ASSQDPTIYGYT
TRBJ2-3	few	TRBV5-1	.	ASSSEPGVRTDTQY
TRBJ2-7	few	TRBV7-6	TRBD2	ASSSGLAGGRYEQY
TRBJ2-6	few	TRBV5-1	.	ASSWTVGSGANVLT
TRBJ2-7	.	TRBV6-1	.	ASSPWGVYEQY
TRBJ1-6	few	TRBV7-8	.	ASRLGQYNSPLH
.	few	TRBV10-3	.	AISEAGSGRHEQY
TRBJ2-3	.	TRBV10-3	TRBD2	AINQAGTTDTQY
TRBJ2-3	many	TRBV4-3	TRBD2	ASSQDRTSGGTDTQY
TRBJ2-3	.	TRBV28	.	ASSTPTSTDTQY
TRBJ2-1	.	TRBV4-2	.	ASSLQGLMYNEQF
TRBJ2-5	few	TRBV7-2	TRBD2	ASSSLAGRETQY
TRBJ2-7	many	TRBV10-3	TRBD1	AISSGQGANEQY
TRBJ2-3	.	TRBV4-1	TRBD2	ASSTRSGGVSDTQY
TRBJ1-2	.	TRBV9	.	ASSVEDKNYGYT
TRBJ2-3	few	TRBV19	.	ASSIAQGGDTQY
TRBJ2-3	few	TRBV27	TRBD2	ASSLSFPAGGQTDTQY
TRBJ2-5	few	TRBV7-2	.	ASSSLRGTQETQY
TRBJ2-3	.	TRBV6-5	.	ASSYDAGSSTDTQY